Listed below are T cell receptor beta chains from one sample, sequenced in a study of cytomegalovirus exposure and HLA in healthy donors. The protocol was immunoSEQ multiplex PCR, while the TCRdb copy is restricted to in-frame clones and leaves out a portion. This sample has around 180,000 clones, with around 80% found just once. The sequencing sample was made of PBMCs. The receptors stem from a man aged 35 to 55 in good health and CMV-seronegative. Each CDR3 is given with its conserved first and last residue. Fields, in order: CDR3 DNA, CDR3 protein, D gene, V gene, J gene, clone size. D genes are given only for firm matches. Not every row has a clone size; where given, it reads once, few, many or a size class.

CDR3nt: TGTGCCAGCAGCCCGCCGGGGAACTCCTACGAGCAGTACTTC; CDR3aa: CASSPPGNSYEQYF; d_gene: .; v_gene: TRBV7-9; j_gene: TRBJ2-7; abundance: .
CDR3nt: TGTGCCAGCAGCCTCGGACAGGGGGCCTACGAGCAGTACTTC; CDR3aa: CASSLGQGAYEQYF; d_gene: TRBD1; v_gene: TRBV11-2; j_gene: TRBJ2-7; abundance: .
CDR3nt: TGTGCCAGCTCACCAGGGACAGGGGGCTTTTCCCACGAGCAGTACTTC; CDR3aa: CASSPGTGGFSHEQYF; d_gene: TRBD1; v_gene: TRBV18; j_gene: TRBJ2-7; abundance: few
CDR3nt: TGTGCCAGCAGTGAACTAGCGATCTCCTACGAGCAGTACTTC; CDR3aa: CASSELAISYEQYF; d_gene: .; v_gene: TRBV2; j_gene: TRBJ2-7; abundance: .
CDR3nt: TGCGCCAGCAGCTTGGAGGGACTAGTTTTTTCAGGGGAGCTGTTTTTT; CDR3aa: CASSLEGLVFSGELFF; d_gene: TRBD2; v_gene: TRBV5-1; j_gene: TRBJ2-2; abundance: .
CDR3nt: TGCGCCAGCAGCTTGGAACAGGGGCTGGGTGAAGCTTTCTTT; CDR3aa: CASSLEQGLGEAFF; d_gene: TRBD1; v_gene: TRBV5-1; j_gene: TRBJ1-1; abundance: few
CDR3nt: TGTGCCAGCATCCGAGGGATCAGGACAGGTAACACCGGGGAGCTGTTTTTT; CDR3aa: CASIRGIRTGNTGELFF; d_gene: .; v_gene: TRBV21-1; j_gene: TRBJ2-2; abundance: .
CDR3nt: TGTGCCAGCTCACCCTATGCGGGTTACACAGATACGCAGTATTTT; CDR3aa: CASSPYAGYTDTQYF; d_gene: .; v_gene: TRBV18; j_gene: TRBJ2-3; abundance: once
CDR3nt: TGCGCCAGCAGCCAAGGAGGAGTCCTAGCCAAAAACATTCAGTACTTC; CDR3aa: CASSQGGVLAKNIQYF; d_gene: .; v_gene: TRBV4-3; j_gene: TRBJ2-4; abundance: .
CDR3nt: TGTGCCAGCAGCCCCGGGACAGGGGGAGAAGCTTTCTTT; CDR3aa: CASSPGTGGEAFF; d_gene: TRBD1; v_gene: TRBV7-7; j_gene: TRBJ1-1; abundance: .
CDR3nt: TGTGCCAGCAGCTTAGGGGCAGGGGGCGACGAGCAGTACTTC; CDR3aa: CASSLGAGGDEQYF; d_gene: TRBD1; v_gene: TRBV7-2; j_gene: TRBJ2-7; abundance: .
CDR3nt: TGTGCCAGCAGTCTCCGGGGGGGCCAATCAGAGACCCAGTACTTC; CDR3aa: CASSLRGGQSETQYF; d_gene: TRBD2; v_gene: TRBV6-6; j_gene: TRBJ2-5; abundance: .
CDR3nt: TGTGCCAGCAGCGTAGGGACAGCCCAAGAGACCCAGTACTTC; CDR3aa: CASSVGTAQETQYF; d_gene: .; v_gene: TRBV9; j_gene: TRBJ2-5; abundance: few
CDR3nt: TGCGCCAGCAGCCTCATCAGGAACCAGCCCCAGCATTTT; CDR3aa: CASSLIRNQPQHF; d_gene: .; v_gene: TRBV4-3; j_gene: TRBJ1-5; abundance: few
CDR3nt: TGCGCCAGCAGTCCGCCGGGACTAGCGGGAGAGAGCAATGAGCAGTTCTTC; CDR3aa: CASSPPGLAGESNEQFF; d_gene: TRBD2; v_gene: TRBV23-1; j_gene: TRBJ2-1; abundance: .
CDR3nt: TGTGCCAGCAGCTCGGCAGGACAGGGCGGGGAGACCCAGTACTTC; CDR3aa: CASSSAGQGGETQYF; d_gene: TRBD1; v_gene: TRBV5-6; j_gene: TRBJ2-5; abundance: once
CDR3nt: TGCGCCAGCAGCTCAACTTCAGTGACTAACACTGAAGCTTTCTTT; CDR3aa: CASSSTSVTNTEAFF; d_gene: .; v_gene: TRBV5-1; j_gene: TRBJ1-1; abundance: .
CDR3nt: TGCGCCAGCAGTCCCCCAGGGGCACCCGGGGAGCTGTTTTTT; CDR3aa: CASSPPGAPGELFF; d_gene: .; v_gene: TRBV4-1; j_gene: TRBJ2-2; abundance: .
CDR3nt: TGTGCCAGCAGCAAGGGACAGGGGGCGTCTAATGAAAAACTGTTTTTT; CDR3aa: CASSKGQGASNEKLFF; d_gene: TRBD1; v_gene: TRBV5-8; j_gene: TRBJ1-4; abundance: few
CDR3nt: TGCGCCAGCAGCCAAGATAGGACAGGGGGCGACGAGCAGTACTTC; CDR3aa: CASSQDRTGGDEQYF; d_gene: TRBD1; v_gene: TRBV4-3; j_gene: TRBJ2-7; abundance: many
CDR3nt: TGTGCCAGCAGTGCGACAGGTGATACGCAGTATTTT; CDR3aa: CASSATGDTQYF; d_gene: .; v_gene: TRBV6-4; j_gene: TRBJ2-3; abundance: .
CDR3nt: TGTGCCAGCAGCCGGTTGCCCCAAGAGACCCAGTACTTC; CDR3aa: CASSRLPQETQYF; d_gene: .; v_gene: TRBV7-8; j_gene: TRBJ2-5; abundance: .
CDR3nt: TGTGCCAGCAGCTTAAGACTAGCGGGGTCGGAGACCCAGTACTTC; CDR3aa: CASSLRLAGSETQYF; d_gene: TRBD2; v_gene: TRBV5-4; j_gene: TRBJ2-5; abundance: once
CDR3nt: TGTGCCAGCAGTTACTCGGATGGACTGGCCCATGCCGAGCAGTACTTC; CDR3aa: CASSYSDGLAHAEQYF; d_gene: .; v_gene: TRBV6-5; j_gene: TRBJ2-7; abundance: .
CDR3nt: TGTGCCAGCAGCCGAGCAGGGGAAGGGGGTGGCTACACCTTC; CDR3aa: CASSRAGEGGGYTF; d_gene: .; v_gene: TRBV9; j_gene: TRBJ1-2; abundance: .
CDR3nt: TGTGCCAGTAGTCAGGCCGCGAGCTCCTACGAGCAGTACTTC; CDR3aa: CASSQAASSYEQYF; d_gene: .; v_gene: TRBV19; j_gene: TRBJ2-7; abundance: .
CDR3nt: TGCGCCAGCAGCTCTTTGGGATCAGCGGGTGGAGAGACCCAGTACTTC; CDR3aa: CASSSLGSAGGETQYF; d_gene: .; v_gene: TRBV5-1; j_gene: TRBJ2-5; abundance: .
CDR3nt: TGTGCCAGCAGCTTAGCGGGACAGCCGAGGGGATCACCCCTCCACTTT; CDR3aa: CASSLAGQPRGSPLHF; d_gene: TRBD1; v_gene: TRBV7-9; j_gene: TRBJ1-6; abundance: .
CDR3nt: TGCGCCAGCAGCCTCGAGGGGGCGGAGGTCTATGGCTACACCTTC; CDR3aa: CASSLEGAEVYGYTF; d_gene: TRBD1; v_gene: TRBV5-1; j_gene: TRBJ1-2; abundance: few
CDR3nt: TGCGCCAGCAGCCAGGAGGGACTAGCGGGTCGTTCCTACAATGAGCAGTTCTTC; CDR3aa: CASSQEGLAGRSYNEQFF; d_gene: TRBD2; v_gene: TRBV4-3; j_gene: TRBJ2-1; abundance: few
CDR3nt: TGTGCCAGCATCCCCGGACTTGAAACGAACACTGAAGCTTTCTTT; CDR3aa: CASIPGLETNTEAFF; d_gene: .; v_gene: TRBV2; j_gene: TRBJ1-1; abundance: .
CDR3nt: TGTGCCAGCAATGCGAGGGACAGGGGAGGGGAGACCCAGTACTTC; CDR3aa: CASNARDRGGETQYF; d_gene: TRBD1; v_gene: TRBV2; j_gene: TRBJ2-5; abundance: .
CDR3nt: TGTGCCACCAGCAGAGATTACCCACACCGGGACAGGCCCTACGAGCAGTACTTC; CDR3aa: CATSRDYPHRDRPYEQYF; d_gene: TRBD1; v_gene: TRBV15; j_gene: TRBJ2-7; abundance: .
CDR3nt: TGTGCCAGTACTCTTTCGGGTTTTGGCACTGAAGCTTTCTTT; CDR3aa: CASTLSGFGTEAFF; d_gene: .; v_gene: TRBV18; j_gene: TRBJ1-1; abundance: few
CDR3nt: TGCGCCAGCAGCTTGGGGCTAGCGGGGGCCACAGATACGCAGTATTTT; CDR3aa: CASSLGLAGATDTQYF; d_gene: TRBD2; v_gene: TRBV5-1; j_gene: TRBJ2-3; abundance: .
CDR3nt: TGTGCCAGTAGTATAAATGTCGGGAGTGCTAATGAAAAACTGTTTTTT; CDR3aa: CASSINVGSANEKLFF; d_gene: .; v_gene: TRBV19; j_gene: TRBJ1-4; abundance: .
CDR3nt: TGCGCCAGCAGCCAAGTGAAGCGGGGAGTATCGGGAGAGACCCAGTACTTC; CDR3aa: CASSQVKRGVSGETQYF; d_gene: TRBD2; v_gene: TRBV4-1; j_gene: TRBJ2-5; abundance: .